The 27 T cell receptor beta chains below were found in one sample sequenced in a study of cytomegalovirus exposure and HLA in healthy donors. Vbeta (60) and Jbeta (13) primers were used in the PCR. Clones were read by immunoSEQ multiplex PCR, and TCRdb kept only the in-frame ones, dropping some. This table holds about 130,000 clones, approximately 70% found once. Sequenced sample: PBMCs. The source of these receptors is a human donor in good health.

The V call is TRBV11-3, the J call TRBJ2-4; D may be TRBD1 (6 bases). The germline gives CDR1 SGHNT, CDR2 YENEEA. This CDR3 has 14 residues. V was pared by 7 bases and J by 5 bases, with 15 bases between. The CDR3 DNA follows: TGTGCCAGCACCAATAGGGACACCCAAAACATTCAGTACTTC. Amino acid sequence: CASTNRDTQNIQYF.

V usage is TRBV13 and J usage is TRBJ2-1; 8 bases are a match to TRBD2. After removal of 5 bases from V and 7 bases from J, the junction contained 4 bases not matched to a gene. The CDR3 sequence is 13 residues long. Germline V gene data show CDR1 as PRHDT and CDR2 as FYEKMQ (reference sequence). The CDR3 here is CASSPGLGNEQFF. CDR3 in DNA: TGTGCCAGCAGCCCGGGACTAGGGAATGAGCAGTTCTTC.

The chain uses TRBV5-4 and TRBJ2-1; weak D call: TRBD2 (5 bases). The germline CDR1 and CDR2 sequences are SGHNT and YYREEE (reference sequence). Trimming shortened V by 4 bases and J by 4 bases, and 18 bases separated the two germline ends. This CDR3 contains 16 residues. The CDR3 here is CASSPEGALGYNEQFF. The CDR3, as DNA: TGTGCCAGCAGCCCAGAGGGCGCCCTGGGATACAATGAGCAGTTCTTC.

The chain is built from TRBV4-1 and TRBJ2-5; TRBD2 is a possible D gene (5 bases). The germline V gene has CDR1 MGHRA and CDR2 YSYEKL. V was pared by 1 base and J by 4 bases, with 16 bases between. The CDR3 covers 16 residues. This CDR3 is CASSQAGSAFAETQYF. CDR3 DNA sequence: TGCGCCAGCAGCCAAGCTGGTAGCGCTTTTGCAGAGACCCAGTACTTC.

This chain connects TRBV7-6 to TRBJ2-1, with 8 positions matching TRBD2. The CDR3 loop spans 16 amino acids. The J segment lost 0 bases and the V segment lost 5 bases, leaving 6 bases of the junction unmatched. Germline lookup yields CDR1 SGHVS and CDR2 FNYEAQ. This chain's CDR3 is CASSAMSGSSYNEQFF. CDR3 nucleotides: TGTGCCAGCAGCGCCATGAGCGGGAGCTCCTACAATGAGCAGTTCTTC.

This clone was recorded a few times. The chain is built from TRBV27 and TRBJ2-1; tentatively, D is TRBD1 (6 bases). Germline lookup yields CDR1 MNHEY and CDR2 SMNVEV (reference sequence). This CDR3 comprises 13 residues. V lost 6 bases to trimming and J lost 2 bases, with 8 bases between them. CDR3 loop: CASRGATYNEQFF. In DNA, the CDR3 is TGTGCCAGCAGGGGGGCAACCTACAATGAGCAGTTCTTC.

This clone was counted between two and nine times. V is TRBV2 and J is TRBJ1-1, with no clear D. V lost 7 bases, J lost 4 bases, and 13 bases lay in between. CDR3 length: 13 residues. Germline V gene lookup returns CDR1 SNHLY and CDR2 FYNNEI. CDR3 region: CASKRVQGTEAFF. The CDR3 DNA reads as TGTGCCAGCAAGAGGGTTCAAGGCACTGAAGCTTTCTTT.

For this clone: The junction departs from the called germline gene at one end, perhaps through a read error. V usage is TRBV5-4 and J usage is TRBJ2-4; 7 bases map to TRBD2. Germline V gene sequence: CDR1 SGHNT, CDR2 YYREEE (reference sequence). The CDR3 is 12 residues long. CDR3 sequence: CASSLGAGLVSF. The CDR3, as DNA: TGTGCCAGCAGCTTGGGGGCAGGACTAGTCTCATTC.

The V call is TRBV5-6, the J call TRBJ2-3; 7 bases line up with TRBD1. Trimming at V came to 1 base and at J to 5 bases, leaving 1 base not matched to a gene. The V gene's germline CDR1 is SGHDT and CDR2 YYEEEE. The CDR3 length is 13 residues. CDR3 amino acids: CASSLPGGDTQYF. Written as DNA, the CDR3 is TGTGCCAGCAGCTTGCCAGGGGGAGATACGCAGTATTTT. Combining the CDR3 with reference TRBV5-6 and TRBJ2-3 gives the whole variable domain DAGVTQSPTHLIKTRGQQVTLRCSPKSGHDTVSWYQQALGQGPQFIFQYYEEEERQRGNFPDRFSGHQFPNYSSELNVNALLLGDSALYLCASSLPGGDTQYFGPGTRLTVL.

V is TRBV28 and J is TRBJ2-1; tentative D call: TRBD1 (6 bases). V was trimmed by 2 bases and J by 5 bases, leaving 10 bases between them. The CDR3 contains 14 residues. The germline gives CDR1 MDHEN, CDR2 SYDVKM. The CDR3 DNA reads as TGTGCCAGCAGTTTAGGGGGACACAACAATGAGCAGTTCTTC. It encodes CASSLGGHNNEQFF. Full variable domain (rest looked up from reference TRBV28 and TRBJ2-1): DVKVTQSSRYLVKRTGEKVFLECVQDMDHENMFWYRQDPGLGLRLIYFSYDVKMKEKGDIPEGYSVSREKKERFSLILESASTNQTSMYLCASSLGGHNNEQFFGPGTRLTVL.

The rearrangement joins TRBV2 to TRBJ2-1; tentative D call: TRBD2 (5 bases). V was shortened by 4 bases and J by 4 bases, with 20 bases between the two germline ends. CDR1 is SNHLY and CDR2 is FYNNEI in the germline V gene. The CDR3 is 17 amino acids. CDR3 loop: CASSGPKREPRYNEQFF. For the CDR3, the DNA is TGTGCCAGCAGTGGCCCCAAGAGGGAGCCAAGATACAATGAGCAGTTCTTC.

CDR3 loop: CATSRDRDWNYEQYF. In nucleotides, the CDR3 is TGTGCCACCAGCAGAGATCGGGACTGGAACTACGAGCAGTACTTC. The gene calls are TRBV15 and TRBJ2-7; D is perhaps TRBD2 (6 bases). This CDR3 is built from 15 residues. V was shortened by 0 bases and J by 3 bases, with 12 bases between the two germline ends. Germline V CDR1 and CDR2: LNHNV, YYDKDF (reference sequence).

The chain couples TRBV27 to TRBJ1-3; D perhaps matches TRBD1 (6 bases). Trimming removed 4 bases at V and 3 bases at J, with 19 bases between. CDR3 length: 17 amino acids. Germline V lookup: CDR1 MNHEY, CDR2 SMNVEV (reference sequence). The CDR3 loop is CASSSLAPGEHGNTIYF. Here the CDR3 DNA reads TGTGCCAGCAGTTCATTGGCCCCAGGGGAACATGGAAACACCATATATTTT.

CDR3 residues: CASSWPGADTQYF. For the CDR3, the DNA is TGTGCCAGCAGCTGGCCGGGGGCAGATACGCAGTATTTT. The chain combines TRBV7-9 with TRBJ2-3; the D gene is possibly TRBD2 (6 bases). This CDR3 is built from 13 residues. V gave up 4 bases and J gave up 4 bases, with 9 bases separating them. Germline V gene sequence: CDR1 SEHNR, CDR2 FQNEAQ (reference sequence).

V gene TRBV27 combines with J gene TRBJ1-1, with TRBD1 as a possible D gene (6 bases). The CDR3 consists of 16 residues. Germline lookup yields CDR1 MNHEY and CDR2 SMNVEV (reference sequence). Trimming left V 5 bases short and J 1 base short, with 17 bases between. This CDR3 is CASSQSFRGQNTEAFF. The CDR3 DNA reads TGTGCCAGCAGTCAATCCTTCAGGGGCCAGAACACTGAAGCTTTCTTT.

This clone was seen a handful of times. The chain combines TRBV25-1 with TRBJ2-7, with 8 bases lining up with TRBD2. J lost 9 bases, V lost 5 bases, and 15 bases had no gene match. The CDR3 consists of 15 residues. Germline loops: CDR1 MGHDK, CDR2 SYGVNS. CDR3: CASSLISGSQGGQYF. CDR3 DNA: TGTGCCAGCAGTTTGATAAGCGGGAGCCAAGGAGGGCAGTACTTC.

This sequence joins TRBV18 and TRBJ2-7; 7 bases are a match to TRBD1. Germline CDR1 KGHSH, CDR2 LQKENI. The CDR3 loop spans 16 amino acids. J gave up 5 bases and V 3 bases, and 13 bases lay outside the gene matches. The CDR3 DNA reads as TGTGCCAGCTCACCCCGGCCCGTCCAGGGGGAAGACGAGCAGTACTTC. It specifies CASSPRPVQGEDEQYF.

The chain is built from TRBV28 and TRBJ1-2, with TRBD1 as a possible D gene (6 bases). In germline, CDR1 is MDHEN, CDR2 SYDVKM. V was shortened by 3 bases and J by 7 bases, with 15 bases between the two germline ends. The CDR3 consists of 14 residues. This CDR3 is CASSLPGQLPGYTF. In DNA form, the CDR3 reads TGTGCCAGCAGTTTGCCCGGACAGTTGCCTGGCTACACCTTC.

This rearrangement joins TRBV6-5 to TRBJ2-3; D is unclear. The germline V and J ends were trimmed by 0 bases and 3 bases, with 10 bases remaining between them. CDR3 length: 15 amino acids. Germline V gives CDR1 MNHEY, CDR2 SVGAGI. CDR3 region: CASSYSLAATDTQYF. CDR3 sequence (DNA): TGTGCCAGCAGTTACTCGCTTGCGGCTACAGATACGCAGTATTTT.

The rearrangement joins TRBV9 to TRBJ2-1, with a tentative D call TRBD1 (6 bases). This CDR3 has 15 residues. Germline V gene lookup returns CDR1 SGDLS and CDR2 YYNGEE. V was pared by 4 bases and J by 8 bases, with 19 bases between. The CDR3 DNA is TGTGCCAGCAGCCCTATGGGGGCCAGGCGGGATGAGCAGTTCTTC. It codes for CASSPMGARRDEQFF.

The V and J genes are TRBV5-4 and TRBJ2-2; D remains ambiguous. The CDR3 is made up of 15 amino acids. The V gene lost 0 bases and the J gene lost 4 bases, with 10 bases spanning the gap. CDR1 SGHNT and CDR2 YYREEE come from the germline V gene (reference sequence). Here the CDR3 reads CASSLGGQLTGELFF. The CDR3 nucleotides read TGTGCCAGCAGCTTGGGTGGGCAGCTCACCGGGGAGCTGTTTTTT.

The CDR3 spells CASSPPRAGWVTGELFF. DNA for the CDR3: TGTGCCAGCAGCCCCCCTCGGGCGGGATGGGTTACCGGGGAGCTGTTTTTT. The rearrangement links TRBV11-3 to TRBJ2-2; the D gene is possibly TRBD2 (6 bases). The CDR3 is 17 residues long. CDR1 and CDR2 from the germline V gene are SGHNT and YENEEA. V was pared by 5 bases and J by 5 bases, with 21 bases between.

The chain employs TRBV5-6 and TRBJ1-2; 7 nucleotides line up with TRBD1. There are 13 residues in the CDR3. V was clipped by 2 bases and J by 8 bases; unmatched bases: 6. CDR1 and CDR2 from the germline V gene are SGHDT and YYEEEE. CDR3 region: CASSFGQGEGYTF. CDR3 nucleotides: TGTGCCAGCAGCTTCGGGCAGGGGGAAGGCTACACCTTC.

Worth noting for this clone: The germline gene is not matched at one end of the junction; a read error may be the cause. The gene calls are TRBV11-2 and TRBJ2-2; a possible D gene is TRBD1 (6 bases). This CDR3 spans 14 amino acids. Per germline, CDR1 SGHAT and CDR2 FQNNGV. This CDR3 is CAGSPLRGTGELFF. The CDR3 coding sequence is TGTGCCGGCAGCCCCCTCAGGGGCACCGGGGAGCTGTTTTTT. Looking up the rest from reference TRBV11-2 and TRBJ2-2 gives the full variable domain: EAGVAQSPRYKIIEKRQSVAFWCNPISGHATLYWYQQILGQGPKLLIQFQNNGVVDDSQLPKDRFSAERLKGVDSTLKIQPAKLEDSAVYLCAGSPLRGTGELFFGEGSRLTVL.

This chain connects TRBV18 to TRBJ2-5, with 13 bases aligning to TRBD2. This CDR3 comprises 15 residues. Unmatched junction bases numbered 2, after V lost 5 bases and J lost 2 bases. Germline-derived CDR1 and CDR2 are KGHSH and LQKENI. CDR3 protein: CASSTGLAGQETQYF. The CDR3 DNA reads as TGTGCCAGCTCAACGGGACTAGCGGGACAAGAGACCCAGTACTTC.

This chain connects TRBV5-1 to TRBJ1-5; tentatively, D is TRBD1 (5 bases). Germline lookup yields CDR1 SGHRS and CDR2 YFSETQ. The CDR3 loop spans 15 amino acids. Trimming cost V 0 bases and J 3 bases, with 10 bases left between them. DNA of the CDR3: TGCGCCAGCAGCTTGGTAGGGGATGACAATCAGCCCCAGCATTTT. As protein: CASSLVGDDNQPQHF.

The V gene is TRBV5-1, the J gene TRBJ2-2; 12 bases align to TRBD1. In germline, CDR1 is SGHRS, CDR2 YFSETQ. The CDR3 is 16 residues long. The V and J ends lost 7 bases and 0 bases, in that order; junction bases with no gene match: 4. Here the CDR3 DNA reads TGCGCCAGCCGCGGGACAGGGGGCGCGAACACCGGGGAGCTGTTTTTT. Its protein product is CASRGTGGANTGELFF.